This T cell receptor beta chain comes out of a study of control samples from healthy donors and cancer patients. Sequencing was performed with immunoSEQ multiplex PCR; in TCRdb, only in-frame clones are kept and a portion is missing. This sample has some 130,000 clones; 92% occur once, and the top ten carry around 5.4%. The CDR3 is 13 amino acids. Trimming removed 1 base from V and 10 bases from J, with 11 bases in between. Per the germline V gene, CDR1 is SEHNR and CDR2 is FQNEAQ (reference sequence). What was sequenced was blood. The receptor was derived from a man younger than 35 in good health. V and J are TRBV7-9 and TRBJ2-1; either TRBD1 or TRBD2 may fit D (5 bases each). The CDR3 is CASSLGGAIEQFF. CDR3 nucleotide sequence: TGTGCCAGCAGCTTAGGAGGGGCAATAGAGCAGTTCTTC.